A single sample is the source of the 17 T cell receptor beta chains below, sequenced in a study of T cell responses to AZD1222 COVID-19 vaccine. Clones were sequenced by immunoSEQ multiplex PCR, and TCRdb holds only the in-frame ones, with some missing. The sample includes approximately 120,000 clones, around 90% of them seen just once. The source was peripheral blood, collected on day 0 of AZD1222 vaccination. The source is an adult in good health.

As to this clone: This CDR3 is also generated by other DNA sequences in the sample. This chain joins TRBV7-9 and TRBJ1-5; D unclear. V was pared by 4 bases and J by 7 bases, with 8 bases between. Germline-derived CDR1 and CDR2 are SEHNR and FQNEAQ (reference sequence). CDR3 length equals 12 residues. CDR3 residues: CASSSGNQPQHF. The CDR3 bases are TGTGCCAGCAGCTCTGGAAACCAGCCCCAGCATTTT.

The chain is built from TRBV13 and TRBJ2-1; 9 nucleotides agree with TRBD2. This CDR3 spans 15 amino acids. CDR1 is PRHDT and CDR2 is FYEKMQ in the germline V gene (reference sequence). The junction had 6 bases not matched to a gene; V was cut back by 2 bases and J by 7 bases. The CDR3 coding sequence is TGTGCCAGCAGCTTACGGGGACTAGCTGTAAATGAGCAGTTCTTC. As protein: CASSLRGLAVNEQFF.

The CDR3 loop reads CATSEPGRGLTF. The CDR3 DNA reads TGTGCCACCAGTGAACCGGGACGGGGGCTGACCTTC. V is TRBV24-1 and J is TRBJ1-2; D perhaps matches TRBD1 (6 bases). The V end lost 4 bases, the J end lost 14 bases, and 16 bases lay between the germline ends. Per germline, CDR1 KGHDR and CDR2 SFDVKD. The CDR3 is made up of 12 amino acids.

This chain uses TRBV18 with TRBJ2-5; tentatively, D is TRBD2 (6 bases). Germline values: CDR1 KGHSH, CDR2 LQKENI. Trimming removed 4 bases from V and 2 bases from J, with 8 bases in between. CDR3 size: 13 residues. For the CDR3, the DNA is TGTGCCAGCTCACGGGGACTTCAAGAGACCCAGTACTTC. It codes for CASSRGLQETQYF. The full variable domain, its missing parts supplied by reference TRBV18 and TRBJ2-5, is NAGVMQNPRHLVRRRGQEARLRCSPMKGHSHVYWYRQLPEEGLKFMVYLQKENIIDESGMPKERFSAEFPKEGPSILRIQQVVRGDSAAYFCASSRGLQETQYFGPGTRLLVL.

J is TRBJ2-7 and V is TRBV6-5; TRBD2 might be the D (5 bases). Looked up from germline, CDR1 is MNHEY and CDR2 is SVGAGI. The CDR3 is 11 amino acids. Trimming removed 10 bases at V and 4 bases at J, with 11 bases between. CDR3 sequence (DNA): TGTGCCACCGCGACTACTTACGAGCAGTACTTC. Its translation: CATATTYEQYF.

The rearrangement uses TRBV13 and TRBJ1-1; D may be TRBD1 (6 bases). CDR1 and CDR2 (germline): PRHDT, FYEKMQ (reference sequence). This CDR3 region has 14 residues. The V gene lost 7 bases and the J gene lost 2 bases, with 14 bases spanning the gap. The CDR3 nucleotides read TGTGCCAGCATCCAGACAGGACCTAACACTGAAGCTTTCTTT. Translation gives CASIQTGPNTEAFF.

The chain is built from TRBV5-1 and TRBJ2-7; tentatively, D is TRBD2 (5 bases). Germline V gene data show CDR1 as SGHRS and CDR2 as YFSETQ. This CDR3 contains 13 residues. Trimming pared 2 bases from V and 6 bases from J, leaving 12 bases between. The CDR3: CASSLTSRSEQYF. CDR3 in DNA: TGCGCCAGCAGCTTAACTAGTCGTTCCGAGCAGTACTTC.

The chain has TRBV7-8 and TRBJ2-1, with D possibly being TRBD2 (5 bases). The CDR3 is 16 residues long. V was trimmed by 3 bases and J by 8 bases, leaving 20 bases between them. Germline V gives CDR1 SGHVS, CDR2 FQNEAQ. Written as DNA, the CDR3 is TGTGCCAGCAGCTTCCGGGGAAGGGTGTTCTTCCATGAGCAGTTCTTC. The encoded protein is CASSFRGRVFFHEQFF.

The CDR3 bases are TGTGCCAGCAGTTACCAGGGTCAGTTTGGAACCGGGGAGCTGTTTTTT. Its translation is CASSYQGQFGTGELFF. The gene calls are TRBV6-2 or TRBV6-3 and TRBJ2-2; tentatively, D is TRBD1 (5 bases). Trimming stripped 2 bases from V and 5 bases from J, with 15 bases between. This CDR3 region has 16 residues. The V gene's germline CDR1 is MNHEY and CDR2 SVGEGT.

This chain joins TRBV24-1 and TRBJ2-3, with D unresolved. Trimming removed 9 bases from V and 3 bases from J, with 12 bases in between. This CDR3 spans 13 amino acids. The germline CDR1 and CDR2 sequences are KGHDR and SFDVKD. The CDR3 nucleotides are TGTGCCACCTCTGAGGAGATGACAGATACGCAGTATTTT. Its translation: CATSEEMTDTQYF.

In this sample, this clone turned up once. The chain is built from TRBV27 and TRBJ1-3, with D tentatively TRBD1 (6 bases). V lost 5 bases and J 0 bases, leaving 11 bases between the germline ends. Germline V gene data show CDR1 as MNHEY and CDR2 as SMNVEV (reference sequence). The CDR3 extends over 15 amino acids. CDR3 amino acids: CASSLDRSSGNTIYF. The CDR3 coding sequence is TGTGCCAGCAGTCTTGACAGGAGCTCTGGAAACACCATATATTTT.

This clone was detected once. The J gene is TRBJ2-7, the V gene TRBV5-4; TRBD2 matches 8 bases. There are 17 residues in the CDR3. The trim removed 2 bases at V and 4 bases at J, leaving 14 bases unmatched. Per the germline V gene, CDR1 is SGHNT and CDR2 is YYREEE (reference sequence). The CDR3 bases are TGTGCCAGCAGCTTTTCCACCTTGCGGACTAGCAAGTACGAGCAGTACTTC. Protein sequence: CASSFSTLRTSKYEQYF.

V gene TRBV10-3 combines with J gene TRBJ2-3; 9 bases map to TRBD2. This CDR3 contains 15 residues. Unmatched junction bases numbered 7, after V lost 7 bases and J lost 2 bases. Germline CDR1 is ENHRY and CDR2 is SYGVKD. The CDR3 sequence: CAIMLAGEVTDTQYF. CDR3 DNA sequence: TGTGCCATCATGTTAGCGGGAGAAGTCACAGATACGCAGTATTTT.

This chain links TRBV11-2 with TRBJ1-1; D is ambiguous. This CDR3 comprises 14 residues. Germline V CDR1 and CDR2: SGHAT, FQNNGV. Trimming shortened V by 4 bases and J by 5 bases, and 14 bases separated the two germline ends. The CDR3 loop is CASSSRGYGTEAFF. The CDR3 DNA follows: TGTGCCAGCAGCTCCCGGGGTTATGGTACTGAAGCTTTCTTT.

CDR3 protein: CASSQASEASYNEQFF. CDR3 sequence (DNA): TGCGCCAGCAGCCAGGCCTCGGAGGCCTCCTACAATGAGCAGTTCTTC. The rearrangement uses TRBV4-1 and TRBJ2-1; tentatively, D is TRBD2 (5 bases). Trimming stripped 3 bases from V and 0 bases from J, with 12 bases between. This CDR3 is 16 amino acids long. CDR1 is MGHRA, CDR2 YSYEKL, per germline.

CDR3 sequence: CASSPTASQQYF. The CDR3 nucleotides read TGTGCCAGCAGCCCTACAGCGTCCCAGCAGTACTTC. The rearrangement uses TRBV11-3 and TRBJ2-7, with unresolved D. V was trimmed by 5 bases and J by 8 bases, leaving 13 bases between them. Germline V gene data show CDR1 as SGHNT and CDR2 as YENEEA. This CDR3 comprises 12 residues.

The J gene is TRBJ1-1, the V gene TRBV3-1 (or the pseudogene TRBV3-2), with no clear D. Germline CDR1 is LGHDT and CDR2 is YNNKEL (reference sequence). V was cut by 0 bases and J by 3 bases, with 8 bases left in between. This CDR3 has 14 amino acids. CDR3 protein: CASSQDLGDTEAFF. The CDR3 nucleotides read TGTGCCAGCAGCCAAGATCTCGGTGACACTGAAGCTTTCTTT.